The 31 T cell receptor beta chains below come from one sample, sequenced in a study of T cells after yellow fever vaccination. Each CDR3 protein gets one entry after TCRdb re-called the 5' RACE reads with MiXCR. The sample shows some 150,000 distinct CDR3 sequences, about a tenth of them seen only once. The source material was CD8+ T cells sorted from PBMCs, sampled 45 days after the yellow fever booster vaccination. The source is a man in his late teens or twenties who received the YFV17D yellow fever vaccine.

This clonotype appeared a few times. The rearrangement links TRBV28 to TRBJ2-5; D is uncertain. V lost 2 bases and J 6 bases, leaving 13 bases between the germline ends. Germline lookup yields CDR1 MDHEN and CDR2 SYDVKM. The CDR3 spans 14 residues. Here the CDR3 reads CASSLVASVKTQYF. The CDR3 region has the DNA TGTGCCAGCAGTTTAGTCGCTTCGGTTAAGACCCAGTACTTC.

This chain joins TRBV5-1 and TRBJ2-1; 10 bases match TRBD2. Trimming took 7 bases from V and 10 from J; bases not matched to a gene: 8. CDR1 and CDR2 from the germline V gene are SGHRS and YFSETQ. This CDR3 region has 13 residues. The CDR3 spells CASSVGTSDEQFF. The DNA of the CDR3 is TGCGCCAGCTCCGTAGGGACTAGCGACGAGCAGTTCTTC.

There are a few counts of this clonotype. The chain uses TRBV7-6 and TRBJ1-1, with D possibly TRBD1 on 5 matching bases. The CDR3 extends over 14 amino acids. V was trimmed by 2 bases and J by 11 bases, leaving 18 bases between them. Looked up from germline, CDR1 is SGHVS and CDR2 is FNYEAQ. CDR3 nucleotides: TGTGCCAGCAGCTTATCCCCGGGACCCAATAACGCTTTCTTT. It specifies CASSLSPGPNNAFF.

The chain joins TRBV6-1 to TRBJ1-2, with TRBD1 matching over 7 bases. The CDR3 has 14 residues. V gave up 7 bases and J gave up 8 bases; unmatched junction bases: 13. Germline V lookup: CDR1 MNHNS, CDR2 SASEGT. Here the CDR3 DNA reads TGTGCCAGCACACTCGACAGGGAACCTTGGGGCTACACCTTC. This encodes CASTLDREPWGYTF.

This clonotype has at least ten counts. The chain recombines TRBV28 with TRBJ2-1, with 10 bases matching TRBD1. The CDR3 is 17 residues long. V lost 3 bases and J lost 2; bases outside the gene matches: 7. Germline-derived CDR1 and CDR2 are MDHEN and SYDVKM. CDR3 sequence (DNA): TGTGCCAGCAGTTTCCGGACAGGGGGAGCGGCCTACAATGAGCAGTTCTTC. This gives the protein CASSFRTGGAAYNEQFF.

The CDR3 spells CASSQASPADYGYTF. In DNA form, the CDR3 reads TGCGCCAGCAGCCAAGCCTCCCCCGCCGACTATGGCTACACCTTC. The chain recombines TRBV4-3 with TRBJ1-2; D ambiguous. The CDR3 has 15 amino acids. Germline V gives CDR1 LGHNA, CDR2 YSLEER. V was pared by 1 base and J by 3 bases, with 12 bases between.

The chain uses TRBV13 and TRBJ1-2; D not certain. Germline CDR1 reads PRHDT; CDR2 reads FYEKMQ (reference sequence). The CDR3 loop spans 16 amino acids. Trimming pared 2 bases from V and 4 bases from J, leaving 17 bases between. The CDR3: CASSLRQFLPRYGYTF. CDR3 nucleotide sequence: TGTGCCAGCAGCTTAAGGCAGTTCCTCCCCCGCTATGGCTACACCTTC.

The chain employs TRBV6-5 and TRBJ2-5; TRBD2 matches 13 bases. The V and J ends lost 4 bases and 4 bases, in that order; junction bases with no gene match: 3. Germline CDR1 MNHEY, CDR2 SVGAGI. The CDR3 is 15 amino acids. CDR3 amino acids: CASSLGTSGVETQYF. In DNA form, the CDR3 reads TGTGCCAGCAGTTTGGGGACTAGCGGGGTAGAGACCCAGTACTTC.

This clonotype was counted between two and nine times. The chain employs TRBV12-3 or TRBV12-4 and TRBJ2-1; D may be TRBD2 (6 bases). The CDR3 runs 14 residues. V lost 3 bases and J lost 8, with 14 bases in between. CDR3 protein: CASSFSPRGDEQFF. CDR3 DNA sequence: TGTGCCAGCAGTTTCAGTCCTCGCGGGGATGAGCAGTTCTTC.

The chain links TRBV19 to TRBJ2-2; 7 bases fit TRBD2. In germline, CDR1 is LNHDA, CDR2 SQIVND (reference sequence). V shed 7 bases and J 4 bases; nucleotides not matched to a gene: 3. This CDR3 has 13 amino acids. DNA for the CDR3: TGTGCCAGTATTTGGGGGGGCACCGGGGAGCTGTTTTTT. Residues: CASIWGGTGELFF.

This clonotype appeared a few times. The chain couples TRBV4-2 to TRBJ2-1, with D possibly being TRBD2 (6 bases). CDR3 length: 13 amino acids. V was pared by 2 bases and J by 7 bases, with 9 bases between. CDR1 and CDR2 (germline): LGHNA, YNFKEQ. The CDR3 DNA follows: TGTGCCAGCAGCCAATTCGGGGGTAATGAGCAGTTCTTC. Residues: CASSQFGGNEQFF.

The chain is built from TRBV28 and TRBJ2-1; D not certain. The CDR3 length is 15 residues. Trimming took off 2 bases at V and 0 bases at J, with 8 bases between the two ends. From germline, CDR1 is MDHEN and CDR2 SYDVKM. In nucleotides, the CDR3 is TGTGCCAGCAGTTTACCGGTTAGCTCCTACAATGAGCAGTTCTTC. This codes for CASSLPVSSYNEQFF.

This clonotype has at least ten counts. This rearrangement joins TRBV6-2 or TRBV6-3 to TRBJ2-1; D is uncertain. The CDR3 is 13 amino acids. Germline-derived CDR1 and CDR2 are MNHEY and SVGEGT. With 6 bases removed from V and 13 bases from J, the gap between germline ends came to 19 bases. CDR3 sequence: CASRPLSPQPQFF. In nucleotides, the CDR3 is TGTGCCAGCAGGCCCCTCTCCCCCCAGCCTCAGTTCTTC.

The CDR3 DNA is TGTGCCAGCAGTTACTCGGCGGCTGGGGACAGCCCTAATGAAAAACTGTTTTTT. Its protein product is CASSYSAAGDSPNEKLFF. This sequence joins TRBV6-2 or TRBV6-3 and TRBJ1-4, with 7 bases aligning to TRBD1. CDR1 and CDR2 from the germline V gene are MNHEY and SVGEGT. The J segment lost 3 bases and the V segment lost 0 bases, leaving 10 bases of the junction unmatched. The CDR3 is 18 amino acids.

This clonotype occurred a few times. CDR3 nucleotides: TGTGCCAGCAGCCTGGGGTGGATGCGGGGGACCGTGGATACGCAGTATTTT. Protein product: CASSLGWMRGTVDTQYF. V is TRBV7-2 and J is TRBJ2-3; TRBD2 aligns across 7 bases. V lost 5 bases to trimming and J lost 6 bases; unmatched junction nucleotides: 17. The CDR3 covers 17 residues. CDR1 is SGHTA, CDR2 FQGNSA, per germline.

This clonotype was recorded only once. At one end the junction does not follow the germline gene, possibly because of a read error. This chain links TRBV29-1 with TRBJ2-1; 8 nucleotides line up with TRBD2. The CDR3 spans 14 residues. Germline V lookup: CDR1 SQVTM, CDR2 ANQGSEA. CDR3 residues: CSVVWAGGYTEQFF. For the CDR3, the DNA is TGCAGCGTTGTATGGGCGGGGGGCTACACTGAGCAGTTCTTC.

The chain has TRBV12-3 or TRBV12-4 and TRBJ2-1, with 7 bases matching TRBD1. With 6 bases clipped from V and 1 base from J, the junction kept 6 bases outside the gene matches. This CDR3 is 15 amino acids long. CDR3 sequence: CASSNRGSSYNEQFF. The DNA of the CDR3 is TGTGCCAGCAGCAACAGGGGCAGTTCCTACAATGAGCAGTTCTTC.

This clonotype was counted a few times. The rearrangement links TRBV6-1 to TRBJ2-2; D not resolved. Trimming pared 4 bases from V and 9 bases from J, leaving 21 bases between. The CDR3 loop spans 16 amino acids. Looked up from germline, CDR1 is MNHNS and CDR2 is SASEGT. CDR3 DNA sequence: TGTGCCAGCAGTGGTTATAGCTATGGGTTTAGTAGGGAGCTGTTTTTT. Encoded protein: CASSGYSYGFSRELFF.

The CDR3 here is CASSQEYGGPTDTQYF. The CDR3, as DNA: TGTGCCAGCAGCCAAGAGTACGGGGGACCCACAGATACGCAGTATTTT. The gene calls are TRBV3-1 and TRBJ2-3; D is perhaps TRBD2 (6 bases). In germline, CDR1 is LGHDT, CDR2 YNNKEL (reference sequence). The CDR3 has 16 residues. V was trimmed by 0 bases and J by 2 bases, leaving 12 bases between them.

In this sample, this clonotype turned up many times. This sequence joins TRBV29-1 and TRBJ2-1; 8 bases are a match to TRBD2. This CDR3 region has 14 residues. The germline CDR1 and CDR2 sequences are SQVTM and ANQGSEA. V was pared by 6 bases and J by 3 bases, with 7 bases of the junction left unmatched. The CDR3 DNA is TGCAGCGTACGCGGGGGGTCGGACTACAATGAGCAGTTCTTC. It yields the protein CSVRGGSDYNEQFF.

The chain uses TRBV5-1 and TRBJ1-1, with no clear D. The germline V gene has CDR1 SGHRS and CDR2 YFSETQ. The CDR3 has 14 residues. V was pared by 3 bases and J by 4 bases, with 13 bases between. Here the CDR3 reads CASSYRTAGTEAFF. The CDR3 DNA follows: TGCGCCAGCAGCTACCGAACGGCGGGCACTGAAGCTTTCTTT.

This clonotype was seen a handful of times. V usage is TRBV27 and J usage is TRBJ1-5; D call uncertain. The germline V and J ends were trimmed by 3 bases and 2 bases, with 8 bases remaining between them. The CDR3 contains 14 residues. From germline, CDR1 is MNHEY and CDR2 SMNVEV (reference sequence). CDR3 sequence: CASSLGFGNQPQHF. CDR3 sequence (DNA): TGTGCCAGCAGTTTGGGCTTCGGCAATCAGCCCCAGCATTTT.

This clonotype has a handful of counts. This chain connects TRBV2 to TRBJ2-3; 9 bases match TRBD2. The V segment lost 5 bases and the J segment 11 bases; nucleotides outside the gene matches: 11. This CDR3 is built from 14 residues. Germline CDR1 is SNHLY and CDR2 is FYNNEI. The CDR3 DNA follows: TGTGCCAGCAGTCCTGCCAGCGGGGGGACGAGGCAGTATTTT. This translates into CASSPASGGTRQYF. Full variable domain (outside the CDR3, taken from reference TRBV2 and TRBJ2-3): EPEVTQTPSHQVTQMGQEVILRCVPISNHLYFYWYRQILGQKVEFLVSFYNNEISEKSEIFDDQFSVERPDGSNFTLKIRSTKLEDSAMYFCASSPASGGTRQYFGPGTRLTVL.

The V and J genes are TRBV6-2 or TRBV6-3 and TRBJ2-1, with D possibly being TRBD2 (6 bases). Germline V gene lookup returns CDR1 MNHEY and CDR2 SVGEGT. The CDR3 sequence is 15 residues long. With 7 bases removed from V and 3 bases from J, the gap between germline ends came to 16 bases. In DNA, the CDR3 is TGTGCCAGCATTTTGTCAGCGGACTACTACAATGAGCAGTTCTTC. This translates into CASILSADYYNEQFF.

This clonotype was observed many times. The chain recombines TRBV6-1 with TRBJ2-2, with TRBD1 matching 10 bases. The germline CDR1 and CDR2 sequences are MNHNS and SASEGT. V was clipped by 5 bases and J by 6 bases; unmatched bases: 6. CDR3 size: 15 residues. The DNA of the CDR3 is TGTGCCAGCAGTTCCGGGACAGGGGTCCCCGGGGAGCTGTTTTTT. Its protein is CASSSGTGVPGELFF.

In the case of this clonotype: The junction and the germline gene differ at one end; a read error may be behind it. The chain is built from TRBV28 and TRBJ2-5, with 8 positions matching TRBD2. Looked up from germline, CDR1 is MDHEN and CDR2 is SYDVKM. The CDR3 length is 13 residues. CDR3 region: CAGSPGGVQTQYF. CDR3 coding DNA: TGTGCCGGCAGTCCCGGGGGGGTACAGACCCAGTACTTC.

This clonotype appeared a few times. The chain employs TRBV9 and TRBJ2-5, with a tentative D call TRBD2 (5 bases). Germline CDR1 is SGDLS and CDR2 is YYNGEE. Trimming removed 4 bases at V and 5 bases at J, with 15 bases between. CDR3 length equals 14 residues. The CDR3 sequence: CASSTPGAAETQYF. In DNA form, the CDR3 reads TGTGCCAGCAGCACCCCTGGAGCGGCGGAGACCCAGTACTTC.

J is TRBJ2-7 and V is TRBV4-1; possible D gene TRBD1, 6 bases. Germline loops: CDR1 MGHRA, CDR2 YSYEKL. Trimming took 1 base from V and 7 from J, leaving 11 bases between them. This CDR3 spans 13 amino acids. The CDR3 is CASSQVQGEEQYF. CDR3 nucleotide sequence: TGCGCCAGCAGCCAAGTACAGGGAGAAGAGCAGTACTTC.

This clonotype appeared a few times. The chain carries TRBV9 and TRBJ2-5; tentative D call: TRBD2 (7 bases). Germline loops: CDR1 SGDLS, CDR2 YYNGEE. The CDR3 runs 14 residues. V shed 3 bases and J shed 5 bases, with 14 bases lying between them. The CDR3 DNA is TGTGCCAGCAGCGGATTGGGGGGGCTGGAGACCCAGTACTTC. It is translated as CASSGLGGLETQYF.

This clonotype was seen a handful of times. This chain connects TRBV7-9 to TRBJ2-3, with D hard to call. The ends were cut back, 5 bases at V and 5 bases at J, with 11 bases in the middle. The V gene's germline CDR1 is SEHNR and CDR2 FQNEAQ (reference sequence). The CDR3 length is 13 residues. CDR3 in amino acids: CASSPGVIDTQYF. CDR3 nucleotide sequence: TGTGCCAGCAGCCCCGGAGTGATAGATACGCAGTATTTT.

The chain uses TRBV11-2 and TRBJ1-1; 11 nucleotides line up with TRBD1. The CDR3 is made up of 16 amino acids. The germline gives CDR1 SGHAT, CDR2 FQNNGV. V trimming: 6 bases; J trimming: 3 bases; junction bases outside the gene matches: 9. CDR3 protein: CASRSRTGGSHTEAFF. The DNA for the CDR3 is TGTGCCAGCAGATCACGGACAGGGGGCTCGCACACTGAAGCTTTCTTT. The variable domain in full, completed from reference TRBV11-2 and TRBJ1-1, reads EAGVAQSPRYKIIEKRQSVAFWCNPISGHATLYWYQQILGQGPKLLIQFQNNGVVDDSQLPKDRFSAERLKGVDSTLKIQPAKLEDSAVYLCASRSRTGGSHTEAFFGQGTRLTVV.